This entry lists 18 T cell receptor beta chains sequenced from one sample in a study of lymphopenia after photon versus proton radiotherapy. Clones were read by immunoSEQ multiplex PCR, and TCRdb kept only the in-frame ones, dropping some. This sample has about 40,000 clones, with 70% to 90% found just once. The starting material was peripheral blood, obtained from a patient treated with proton-based radiotherapy. Receptor source: a woman aged 70 to 79 with pancreatic cancer. Some clones in this sample may be carry-over from other donors' samples.

This clone has only one observation. CDR3 sequence: CATKGPANTGELFF. DNA for the CDR3: TGTGCCACCAAGGGGCCCGCGAACACCGGGGAGCTGTTTTTT. The chain employs TRBV19 and TRBJ2-2; maybe TRBD1 (5 bases). Germline V gives CDR1 LNHDA, CDR2 SQIVND (reference sequence). CDR3 length: 14 residues. V was trimmed by 10 bases and J by 0 bases, leaving 12 bases between them.

This clone is deemed medium-sized. The chain couples TRBV21-1 to TRBJ1-1. TRBV21-1 is reported as a pseudogene. CDR3 length: 14 amino acids. The DNA for the CDR3 is TGTGCCAGCAGCAAAGCCCGGGTGAACACTGAAGCTTTCTTT. It specifies CASSKARVNTEAFF.

This sequence joins TRBV7-9 and TRBJ2-1; 7 bases map to TRBD1. Germline-derived CDR1 and CDR2 are SEHNR and FQNEAQ (reference sequence). The CDR3 runs 16 residues. Trimming took 1 base from V and 5 from J; bases not matched to a gene: 8. This chain's CDR3 is CASSLGTGDTNNEQFF. The CDR3 region has the DNA TGTGCCAGCAGCTTAGGCACAGGGGATACGAACAATGAGCAGTTCTTC.

This rearrangement joins TRBV28 to TRBJ1-2; 9 bases align to TRBD1. The CDR3 has 16 residues. The V and J ends lost 5 bases and 6 bases, in that order; junction bases with no gene match: 13. Germline V gene sequence: CDR1 MDHEN, CDR2 SYDVKM. The CDR3 nucleotides read TGTGCCAGCAGTGAACCCGGGACAGGGAAATTCAATGGCTACACCTTC. It specifies CASSEPGTGKFNGYTF.

The rearrangement joins TRBV19 to TRBJ1-4; 10 bases map to TRBD1. V trimming: 8 bases; J trimming: 8 bases; junction bases outside the gene matches: 5. The germline gives CDR1 LNHDA, CDR2 SQIVND (reference sequence). The CDR3 covers 13 residues. The CDR3 coding sequence is TGTGCCAGTTCCGGGACAGGGGACGAAAAACTGTTTTTT. Translated: CASSGTGDEKLFF.

The V and J genes are TRBV10-3 and TRBJ2-5; D may match TRBD1 or TRBD2 (5 bases each). The CDR3 sequence is 18 residues long. The germline V gene has CDR1 ENHRY and CDR2 SYGVKD. Trimming stripped 0 bases from V and 2 bases from J, with 19 bases between. CDR3 amino acids: CAISESRPSEGLQETQYF. CDR3 coding DNA: TGTGCCATCAGTGAGTCTCGGCCCTCAGAGGGGCTACAAGAGACCCAGTACTTC.

The chain is built from TRBV6-6 and TRBJ1-1; D not resolved. The CDR3 loop spans 11 amino acids. V was clipped by 5 bases and J by 6 bases, with 7 bases between them. The V gene's germline CDR1 is MNHNY and CDR2 SVGAGI (reference sequence). In nucleotides, the CDR3 is TGTGCCAGCAGTCGGATGGCTGAAGCTTTCTTT. This translates into CASSRMAEAFF.

The gene calls are TRBV5-6 and TRBJ2-7, with TRBD1 matching over 10 bases. The CDR3 spans 14 residues. With V trimmed by 2 bases and J by 2 bases, 1 base remained unmatched. Per the germline V gene, CDR1 is SGHDT and CDR2 is YYEEEE. This CDR3 reads CASSFGTGAYEQYF. In DNA form, the CDR3 reads TGTGCCAGCAGCTTTGGGACAGGGGCCTACGAGCAGTACTTC.

This chain links TRBV4-1 with TRBJ2-2; D not resolved. Germline-derived CDR1 and CDR2 are MGHRA and YSYEKL. V was shortened by 4 bases and J by 7 bases, with 19 bases between the two germline ends. The CDR3 spans 16 residues. DNA for the CDR3: TGCGCCAGCAGCCGGACGCTCTTTTACATCGGCGGGGAGCTGTTTTTT. It is translated as CASSRTLFYIGGELFF.

Only one count was recorded for this clone. CDR3 residues: CASWAGHSNNEQFF. As DNA, the CDR3 is TGTGCCAGTTGGGCTGGCCACAGCAACAATGAGCAGTTCTTC. The chain joins TRBV19 to TRBJ2-1, with D hard to call. The ends were cut back, 8 bases at V and 5 bases at J, with 16 bases in the middle. The germline gives CDR1 LNHDA, CDR2 SQIVND (reference sequence). The CDR3 contains 14 residues.

V and J are TRBV7-8 and TRBJ2-7; 8 bases are shared with TRBD1. CDR1 SGHVS and CDR2 FQNEAQ come from the germline V gene. The J segment lost 3 bases and the V segment lost 2 bases, leaving 9 bases of the junction unmatched. This CDR3 spans 16 amino acids. CDR3 region: CASSLYAGQANYEQYF. The CDR3 nucleotides are TGTGCCAGCAGCTTATACGCGGGACAGGCCAACTACGAGCAGTACTTC.

This sequence joins TRBV2 and TRBJ2-4; no clear D. Trimming pared 1 base from V and 0 bases from J, leaving 4 bases between. The germline gives CDR1 SNHLY, CDR2 FYNNEI. The CDR3 extends over 14 amino acids. The CDR3 protein is CASSEELAKNIQYF. In DNA, the CDR3 is TGTGCCAGCAGTGAAGAGTTAGCCAAAAACATTCAGTACTTC.

The J gene is TRBJ1-5, the V gene TRBV6-1, with D unresolved. The germline V gene encodes CDR1 MNHNS and CDR2 SASEGT. V lost 0 bases and J 2 bases, leaving 8 bases between the germline ends. The CDR3 consists of 15 residues. CDR3 nucleotides: TGTGCCAGCAGTGAAGCGGTGGGTGGCAATCAGCCCCAGCATTTT. It translates to CASSEAVGGNQPQHF.

This chain uses TRBV7-2 with TRBJ1-2; D not certain. The CDR3 consists of 13 residues. CDR1 SGHTA and CDR2 FQGNSA come from the germline V gene. The V gene lost 1 base and the J gene lost 4 bases, with 7 bases spanning the gap. The CDR3 sequence: CASSLDSSYGYTF. In DNA, the CDR3 is TGTGCCAGCAGCTTAGACAGCTCCTATGGCTACACCTTC. The entire variable domain, with the rest obtained from reference TRBV7-2 and TRBJ1-2, is as follows: GAGVSQSPSNKVTEKGKDVELRCDPISGHTALYWYRQSLGQGLEFLIYFQGNSAPDKSGLPSDRFSAERTGGSVSTLTIQRTQQEDSAVYLCASSLDSSYGYTFGSGTRLTVV.

The chain is built from TRBV11-1 and TRBJ1-1; 7 bases match TRBD1. This CDR3 has 17 amino acids. V dropped 5 bases and J dropped 0; count of bases not matched to a gene: 12. Germline values: CDR1 SGHAT, CDR2 FQDESV (reference sequence). CDR3: CASSPPSPGGVNTEAFF. In DNA form, the CDR3 reads TGTGCCAGCAGCCCCCCTTCCCCAGGGGGAGTGAACACTGAAGCTTTCTTT. Looking up the rest from reference TRBV11-1 and TRBJ1-1 gives the full variable domain: EAEVAQSPRYKITEKSQAVAFWCDPISGHATLYWYRQILGQGPELLVQFQDESVVDDSQLPKDRFSAERLKGVDSTLKIQPAELGDSAMYLCASSPPSPGGVNTEAFFGQGTRLTVV.

The rearrangement links TRBV4-1 to TRBJ2-7, with 8 bases aligning to TRBD1. Germline assignment: CDR1 MGHRA and CDR2 YSYEKL. V dropped 4 bases and J dropped 0; count of bases not matched to a gene: 8. The CDR3 has 16 residues. The CDR3 loop is CASSRGQGLDSYEQYF. The DNA for the CDR3 is TGCGCCAGCAGCCGAGGACAGGGTTTGGACTCCTACGAGCAGTACTTC.

This chain connects TRBV2 to TRBJ2-1, with 16 bases matching TRBD2. Germline CDR1 and CDR2: SNHLY and FYNNEI. J was trimmed by 4 bases and V by 6 bases; bases with no gene match: 6. The CDR3 is made up of 17 amino acids. CDR3 protein: CASREPGLAGGYNEQFF. Written as DNA, the CDR3 is TGTGCCAGCAGGGAACCGGGACTAGCGGGAGGGTACAATGAGCAGTTCTTC. Together with reference TRBV2 and TRBJ2-1, the CDR3 gives the full variable domain: EPEVTQTPSHQVTQMGQEVILRCVPISNHLYFYWYRQILGQKVEFLVSFYNNEISEKSEIFDDQFSVERPDGSNFTLKIRSTKLEDSAMYFCASREPGLAGGYNEQFFGPGTRLTVL.

This clone was detected only once. This rearrangement joins TRBV11-2 to TRBJ2-3; D remains unclear. V was cut by 5 bases and J by 8 bases, with 11 bases left in between. The CDR3 runs to 12 residues. The germline gives CDR1 SGHAT, CDR2 FQNNGV. Here the CDR3 DNA reads TGTGCCAGCAGCCCCCCCGTATCTACGCAGTATTTT. This encodes CASSPPVSTQYF.